These 9 T cell receptor beta chains came from one sample sequenced in a study of identical twins. TCRdb reprocessed the 5' RACE reads with MiXCR, giving one entry per CDR3 protein. In the table there are over 500,000 distinct CDR3 sequences, around 20% of which are singletons. This sample was shared with a second study, whose subject was T cells expressing NK-cell markers.

Sequenced input: CD4+ T cells sorted from blood. These receptors were taken from a young woman in good health.

This clonotype was counted between two and nine times. This chain links TRBV10-3 with TRBJ1-1; 8 bases fit TRBD1. The CDR3 spans 14 residues. Trimming removed 10 bases from V and 6 bases from J; junction bases left unmatched: 13. Germline V gene sequence: CDR1 ENHRY, CDR2 SYGVKD. CDR3 loop: CATTTTGDRAEAFF. CDR3 nucleotides: TGTGCCACTACCACGACAGGGGATAGAGCTGAAGCTTTCTTT.

The gene calls are TRBV29-1 and TRBJ2-3; D is ambiguous. Trimming pared 7 bases from V and 0 bases from J, leaving 11 bases between. There are 13 residues in the CDR3. Germline lookup yields CDR1 SQVTM and CDR2 ANQGSEA. The CDR3: CSAIMQSTDTQYF. The CDR3 coding sequence is TGCAGCGCCATTATGCAAAGCACAGATACGCAGTATTTT.

This clonotype was seen a handful of times. The chain couples TRBV7-9 to TRBJ2-2, with D perhaps matching TRBD1 (5 bases). In germline, CDR1 is SEHNR, CDR2 FQNEAQ (reference sequence). The CDR3 length is 15 residues. Deletions cut 4 bases from V and 1 base from J, with 10 bases between. The DNA for the CDR3 is TGTGCCAGCAGCTCACAGGCGATGAACACCGGGGAGCTGTTTTTT. Translated: CASSSQAMNTGELFF.

This clonotype was counted only a few times. The chain joins TRBV20-1 to TRBJ2-7; TRBD2 matches 7 bases. Germline V gene data show CDR1 as DFQATT and CDR2 as SNEGSKA (reference sequence). Trimming cost V 3 bases and J 3 bases; bases outside gene matches: 2. There are 12 residues in the CDR3. The CDR3 sequence is CSASQRDYEQYF. The CDR3, as DNA: TGCAGTGCTAGTCAGCGGGACTACGAGCAGTACTTC.

The chain combines TRBV12-5 with TRBJ2-1; 8 bases are a match to TRBD1. V dropped 2 bases and J dropped 6; count of bases not matched to a gene: 3. Germline V CDR1 and CDR2: LGHNT, FRNRAP. This CDR3 comprises 14 residues. As DNA, the CDR3 is TGTGCTAGTGGTTTGAAGGGACAGGTCAATGAGCAGTTCTTC. Translating gives CASGLKGQVNEQFF.

This clonotype appeared a few times. This chain joins TRBV20-1 and TRBJ1-1; D might be TRBD1 (5 bases). Germline V gene data show CDR1 as DFQATT and CDR2 as SNEGSKA (reference sequence). V was clipped by 5 bases and J by 5 bases, with 18 bases between them. This CDR3 has 14 residues. This CDR3 is CSASGTAGGTEAFF. The CDR3 bases are TGCAGTGCTTCCGGGACCGCCGGAGGGACTGAAGCTTTCTTT.

This clonotype was counted between two and nine times. This chain joins TRBV7-9 and TRBJ2-7, with D hard to call. Per germline, CDR1 SEHNR and CDR2 FQNEAQ (reference sequence). V was shortened by 1 base and J by 4 bases, with 5 bases between the two germline ends. This CDR3 spans 12 amino acids. CDR3 amino acids: CASSLEWYEQYF. CDR3 in DNA: TGTGCCAGCAGCTTAGAATGGTACGAGCAGTACTTC.

This clonotype came up many times. V is TRBV5-6 and J is TRBJ2-7; D is ambiguous. The germline gives CDR1 SGHDT, CDR2 YYEEEE. V shed 4 bases and J shed 3 bases, with 5 bases lying between them. This CDR3 spans 11 amino acids. The CDR3 spells CASSPDYEQYF. As DNA, the CDR3 is TGTGCCAGCAGCCCGGACTACGAGCAGTACTTC. Based on the CDR3 plus reference TRBV5-6 and TRBJ2-7, the full variable domain is DAGVTQSPTHLIKTRGQQVTLRCSPKSGHDTVSWYQQALGQGPQFIFQYYEEEERQRGNFPDRFSGHQFPNYSSELNVNALLLGDSALYLCASSPDYEQYFGPGTRLTVT.

The rearrangement joins TRBV7-9 to TRBJ2-5; either TRBD1 or TRBD2 may fit D (5 bases each). Germline CDR1 SEHNR, CDR2 FQNEAQ (reference sequence). Trimming stripped 1 base from V and 0 bases from J, with 9 bases between. This CDR3 is built from 15 residues. CDR3 nucleotides: TGTGCCAGCAGCTTAGGGGACCGGGACCAAGAGACCCAGTACTTC. Translated: CASSLGDRDQETQYF.